These 13 T cell receptor beta chains were sequenced from one sample in a study of shared clonotypes between healthy human individuals. TCRdb's table, derived via immunoSEQ multiplex PCR, lists solely in-frame clones and lacks some. Altogether a few million clones are present, roughly 95% being singletons, with the ten largest covering approximately 0.13%. Sample: naive CD4+ T cells sorted from blood. Sample subset: CD45RA+ positively selected. The receptors derive from a man aged 18 to 29 in good health.

The chain carries TRBV4-1 and TRBJ1-1; D is unresolved. Per germline, CDR1 MGHRA and CDR2 YSYEKL. Trimming shortened V by 1 base and J by 0 bases, and 9 bases separated the two germline ends. The CDR3 runs to 15 residues. The CDR3: CASSQGHALNTEAFF. The DNA for the CDR3 is TGCGCCAGCAGCCAAGGACACGCCTTGAACACTGAAGCTTTCTTT.

The chain recombines TRBV18 with TRBJ2-1; no clear D. Germline V gene data show CDR1 as KGHSH and CDR2 as LQKENI. The CDR3 contains 11 residues. Trimming left V 2 bases short and J 8 bases short, with 4 bases between. CDR3 amino acids: CASSPGYEQFF. The DNA for the CDR3 is TGTGCCAGCTCACCAGGCTATGAGCAGTTCTTC.

With regard to this clone: The sample has other DNA sequences that encode this CDR3 too. The V gene is TRBV7-9, the J gene TRBJ1-4, with 8 nucleotides matching TRBD1. The CDR3 spans 14 residues. Per germline, CDR1 SEHNR and CDR2 FQNEAQ (reference sequence). The V gene end was trimmed by 5 bases and the J gene end by 7 bases; junction bases not matched to a gene: 6. CDR3 residues: CASSLSGGSEKLFF. DNA for the CDR3: TGTGCCAGCAGCCTTTCAGGGGGCAGTGAAAAACTGTTTTTT.

With respect to this clone: In the same sample, other DNA sequences code for this CDR3. This rearrangement joins TRBV20-1 to TRBJ1-2; D may be TRBD1 (5 bases). With 2 bases removed from V and 8 bases from J, the gap between germline ends came to 9 bases. Germline CDR1 reads DFQATT; CDR2 reads SNEGSKA (reference sequence). This CDR3 has 11 residues. The CDR3 region has the DNA TGCAGTGCTAGATCAGAGGGGGGCTACACCTTC. Protein sequence: CSARSEGGYTF.

V is TRBV6-1 and J is TRBJ1-5; possible D gene TRBD1, 5 bases. Germline CDR1 MNHNS, CDR2 SASEGT. This CDR3 comprises 14 residues. The germline V and J ends were trimmed by 7 bases and 2 bases, with 12 bases remaining between them. CDR3 region: CASNQGSGNQPQHF. In DNA form, the CDR3 reads TGTGCCAGCAACCAGGGTAGCGGCAATCAGCCCCAGCATTTT.

With respect to this clone: Other DNA sequences in the same sample also yield this CDR3. The chain has TRBV5-1 and TRBJ2-5, with 8 bases that match TRBD1. The CDR3 is made up of 14 amino acids. The germline gives CDR1 SGHRS, CDR2 YFSETQ. V gave up 0 bases and J gave up 4 bases; unmatched junction bases: 2. DNA for the CDR3: TGCGCCAGCAGCTTGGTCACAGGGGGAGAGACCCAGTACTTC. Its translation: CASSLVTGGETQYF.

This clone is a singleton in its sample. This sequence joins TRBV6-5 and TRBJ1-2; a weak D match, TRBD1 (5 bases). The germline V and J ends were trimmed by 5 bases and 1 base, with 11 bases remaining between them. The CDR3 is 14 residues long. CDR1 and CDR2 (germline): MNHEY, SVGAGI. DNA of the CDR3: TGTGCCAGCAGTAAACAAGGGGTTAACTATGGCTACACCTTC. It translates to CASSKQGVNYGYTF.

The J gene is TRBJ2-1, the V gene TRBV6-1, with D possibly TRBD1 on 6 matching bases. V shed 4 bases and J shed 9 bases, with 19 bases lying between them. The CDR3 spans 15 residues. The germline CDR1 and CDR2 sequences are MNHNS and SASEGT. As DNA, the CDR3 is TGTGCCAGCAGTGGGGCTGGGCCAGGGGCTGTTGAGCAGTTCTTC. Protein sequence: CASSGAGPGAVEQFF.

The CDR3: CARLGKYDSNQPQHF. Here the CDR3 DNA reads TGTGCCAGATTAGGTAAATACGATAGCAATCAGCCCCAGCATTTT. The chain couples TRBV6-9 to TRBJ1-5; D is undetermined. This CDR3 region has 15 residues. Between the trimmed V and J ends, which lost 9 bases and 0 bases, there was a span of 15 bases. Per the germline V gene, CDR1 is MNHGY and CDR2 is SVAAGI.

This clone was observed once. The sample holds other DNA sequences that translate to the same CDR3. The chain joins TRBV5-1 to TRBJ1-3; D may be TRBD1 (5 bases). Germline lookup yields CDR1 SGHRS and CDR2 YFSETQ. The CDR3 runs 16 residues. Trimming took off 0 bases at V and 0 bases at J, with 10 bases between the two ends. The CDR3 nucleotides are TGCGCCAGCAGCTTGGAGGGACTGAGCTCTGGAAACACCATATATTTT. Translating gives CASSLEGLSSGNTIYF.

The chain carries TRBV2 and TRBJ2-7, with D hard to call. CDR3 size: 13 residues. V lost 10 bases to trimming and J lost 3 bases, with 16 bases between them. Germline V gene lookup returns CDR1 SNHLY and CDR2 FYNNEI. In DNA form, the CDR3 reads TGTGCCACCACTGCGGACGGCGGCTACGAGCAGTACTTC. Its protein is CATTADGGYEQYF.

The V and J genes are TRBV9 and TRBJ1-3, with D unclear. In germline, CDR1 is SGDLS, CDR2 YYNGEE. With 4 bases removed from V and 0 bases from J, the gap between germline ends came to 20 bases. The CDR3 covers 18 residues. CDR3 DNA: TGTGCCAGCAGCCTTAGTCTACCAGCAGCGAACTCTGGAAACACCATATATTTT. Protein product: CASSLSLPAANSGNTIYF.

The chain combines TRBV19 with TRBJ2-5; D may be TRBD1 (8 bases). The germline V gene encodes CDR1 LNHDA and CDR2 SQIVND (reference sequence). The V gene lost 3 bases and the J gene lost 3 bases, with 23 bases spanning the gap. The CDR3 runs 18 residues. CDR3 loop: CASSIGTGYSGAKETQYF. The CDR3 DNA is TGTGCCAGTAGTATCGGGACAGGCTACAGCGGGGCCAAAGAGACCCAGTACTTC.